The 3 T cell receptor beta chains given below trace back to one sample, sequenced in a study of OX40 agonist ivuxolimab in advanced cancers. Clones were sequenced by immunoSEQ multiplex PCR, and TCRdb holds only the in-frame ones, with some missing. This table has more than 15,000 clones, about 82% appearing once. The sample consisted of CD4+ or CD8+ T cells sorted from blood, taken in a trial of the OX40 agonist ivuxolimab. These receptors were collected from an adult with an advanced solid tumor such as melanoma, head and neck, liver or kidney cancer.

Only a few counts were recorded for this clone. V is TRBV4-1 and J is TRBJ2-7; D unclear. Between the trimmed V and J ends, which lost 1 base and 7 bases, there was a span of 14 bases. This CDR3 is built from 14 residues. Germline CDR1 is MGHRA and CDR2 is YSYEKL. CDR3 residues: CASSQVLTGSEQYF. DNA for the CDR3: TGCGCCAGCAGCCAAGTTCTCACTGGGTCTGAGCAGTACTTC.

This clone is a singleton in its sample. CDR3 loop: CASSPPLEANTQYF. The DNA of the CDR3 is TGTGCCAGCAGCCCACCCTTGGAAGCTAATACGCAGTATTTT. This chain links TRBV7-9 with TRBJ2-3, with unresolved D. Trimming took off 5 bases at V and 7 bases at J, with 16 bases between the two ends. The germline CDR1 and CDR2 sequences are SEHNR and FQNEAQ (reference sequence). The CDR3 runs to 14 residues.

The chain carries TRBV5-1 and TRBJ2-7; either TRBD1 or TRBD2 may fit D (6 bases each). The V and J ends lost 1 base and 3 bases respectively, with 14 bases between them. Germline CDR1 is SGHRS and CDR2 is YFSETQ. The CDR3 extends over 15 amino acids. CDR3 nucleotides: TGCGCCAGCAGCTTGTTTCCCGGAGGGGGCTACGAGCAGTACTTC. Its translation is CASSLFPGGGYEQYF.